These 30 T cell receptor beta chains came from one sample sequenced in a study of cytomegalovirus exposure and HLA in healthy donors. Produced via immunoSEQ multiplex PCR; TCRdb's table is partial and in-frame only. The sample has over 150,000 clones, roughly 82% seen once. The specimen was PBMCs. These receptors were taken from a woman in her twenties or thirties in good health and CMV-seropositive.

The chain joins TRBV5-1 to TRBJ1-2; D possibly corresponds to TRBD1 (6 bases). V shed 1 base and J shed 6 bases, with 16 bases lying between them. The CDR3 has 15 residues. Germline values: CDR1 SGHRS, CDR2 YFSETQ. The CDR3 loop reads CASSLNSNREHGYTF. CDR3 coding DNA: TGCGCCAGCAGCTTGAATTCAAACAGGGAGCATGGCTACACCTTC.

The chain recombines TRBV28 with TRBJ2-4; TRBD1 matches at 12 bases. Germline V gives CDR1 MDHEN, CDR2 SYDVKM. CDR3 length: 16 residues. The ends lost 6 bases at V and 4 bases at J; junction bases unmatched: 7. Here the CDR3 reads CASSSGTGGAKNIQYF. CDR3 in DNA: TGTGCCAGCAGCTCCGGGACAGGGGGCGCGAAAAACATTCAGTACTTC. Combining the CDR3 with reference TRBV28 and TRBJ2-4 gives the whole variable domain DVKVTQSSRYLVKRTGEKVFLECVQDMDHENMFWYRQDPGLGLRLIYFSYDVKMKEKGDIPEGYSVSREKKERFSLILESASTNQTSMYLCASSSGTGGAKNIQYFGAGTRLSVL.

This clone was seen a single time. This chain uses TRBV5-1 with TRBJ2-5; 10 bases line up with TRBD1. The CDR3 contains 15 residues. Germline V gene sequence: CDR1 SGHRS, CDR2 YFSETQ. The V gene end was trimmed by 0 bases and the J gene end by 3 bases; junction bases not matched to a gene: 2. The DNA for the CDR3 is TGCGCCAGCAGCTTGGAGGGGACAGGGGAAGAGACCCAGTACTTC. Translation gives CASSLEGTGEETQYF.

The genes are TRBV5-6 and TRBJ2-3, with TRBD2 matching 11 bases. The CDR3 sequence is 15 residues long. Germline-derived CDR1 and CDR2 are SGHDT and YYEEEE. V was clipped by 4 bases and J by 6 bases; unmatched bases: 7. The CDR3 coding sequence is TGTGCCAGCAGCCCCCTAGCGGGAGGCGCCGATACGCAGTATTTT. It encodes CASSPLAGGADTQYF.

The chain is built from TRBV6-1 and TRBJ1-5; D call uncertain. CDR1 is MNHNS, CDR2 SASEGT, per germline. The ends were cut back, 2 bases at V and 0 bases at J, with 8 bases in the middle. The CDR3 spans 15 residues. For the CDR3, the DNA is TGTGCCAGCAGTGAAAGCGGGGATAGCAATCAGCCCCAGCATTTT. Residues: CASSESGDSNQPQHF.

This clone was observed once. V gene TRBV10-1 combines with J gene TRBJ2-7, with a weak D call TRBD1 (6 bases). Germline CDR1 and CDR2: WNHNN and SYGVQD (reference sequence). The CDR3 runs 13 residues. Trimming removed 6 bases from V and 6 bases from J, with 15 bases in between. DNA of the CDR3: TGCGCCAGCAGCGACCAACAGGGCCGCGAGCAGTACTTC. It codes for CASSDQQGREQYF.

The chain carries TRBV7-2 and TRBJ1-2; D gene ambiguous. The CDR3 covers 13 residues. In germline, CDR1 is SGHTA, CDR2 FQGNSA. V lost 1 base and J lost 2, with 5 bases in between. CDR3 bases: TGTGCCAGCAGCTTAGGGCTGAACTATGGCTACACCTTC. Its protein is CASSLGLNYGYTF.

The chain carries TRBV15 and TRBJ2-7, with 9 nucleotides matching TRBD1. Germline V gene data show CDR1 as LNHNV and CDR2 as YYDKDF (reference sequence). The V segment lost 0 bases and the J segment 6 bases; nucleotides outside the gene matches: 6. CDR3 length equals 15 residues. This CDR3 reads CATSREWTGELEQYF. CDR3 coding DNA: TGTGCCACCAGCAGAGAGTGGACAGGGGAACTCGAGCAGTACTTC.

The genes are TRBV9 and TRBJ2-1, with a tentative D call TRBD1 (5 bases). The CDR3 contains 15 residues. The V end lost 0 bases, the J end lost 5 bases, and 12 bases lay between the germline ends. Per the germline V gene, CDR1 is SGDLS and CDR2 is YYNGEE. The CDR3 region has the DNA TGTGCCAGCAGCGTAGGACAACAGGCAAACAATGAGCAGTTCTTC. Translating gives CASSVGQQANNEQFF.

The chain carries TRBV5-1 and TRBJ1-2; perhaps TRBD1 as D (5 bases). Deletions cut 0 bases from V and 7 bases from J, with 13 bases between. Germline lookup yields CDR1 SGHRS and CDR2 YFSETQ. CDR3 length: 14 residues. Written as DNA, the CDR3 is TGCGCCAGCAGCTTGGACGGACAACGGATTGGCTACACCTTC. Translating it yields CASSLDGQRIGYTF.

The count of this clone is one. The chain is built from TRBV11-2 and TRBJ1-2, with D possibly TRBD1 on 5 matching bases. Germline V lookup: CDR1 SGHAT, CDR2 FQNNGV. The CDR3 runs 15 residues. Deletions cut 2 bases from V and 6 bases from J, with 16 bases between. Here the CDR3 DNA reads TGTGCCAGCAGCTTACACCTTGAGGGAGGGGATGGCTACACCTTC. Residues: CASSLHLEGGDGYTF.

This rearrangement joins TRBV9 to TRBJ2-1; 7 positions match TRBD2. Trimming at V came to 1 base and at J to 0 bases, leaving 4 bases not matched to a gene. CDR1 and CDR2 (germline): SGDLS, YYNGEE. The CDR3 loop spans 16 amino acids. The DNA of the CDR3 is TGTGCCAGCAGCGTACTAGCGGCGAGCTCCTACAATGAGCAGTTCTTC. This encodes CASSVLAASSYNEQFF.

This clone was detected once. The chain joins TRBV9 to TRBJ1-2, with 7 bases lining up with TRBD1. After removal of 3 bases from V and 5 bases from J, the junction contained 7 bases not matched to a gene. The CDR3 has 14 amino acids. Germline values: CDR1 SGDLS, CDR2 YYNGEE. CDR3 in DNA: TGTGCCAGCAGCGCCCGACAGGGCCCATATGGCTACACCTTC. This encodes CASSARQGPYGYTF.

The rearrangement uses TRBV27 and TRBJ2-2; 8 bases fit TRBD1. The CDR3 extends over 14 amino acids. Trimming took 10 bases from V and 5 from J; bases not matched to a gene: 9. Germline CDR1 reads MNHEY; CDR2 reads SMNVEV (reference sequence). DNA for the CDR3: TGTGCCACCTCGACGACAGGGGAAACCGGGGAGCTGTTTTTT. It yields the protein CATSTTGETGELFF.

This sequence joins TRBV2 and TRBJ1-1, with TRBD1 as a possible D gene (6 bases). Germline CDR1 SNHLY, CDR2 FYNNEI. Trimming pared 5 bases from V and 6 bases from J, leaving 10 bases between. The CDR3 loop spans 12 amino acids. CDR3: CASSRDTAEAFF. The CDR3 DNA reads TGTGCCAGCAGTCGGGACACGGCTGAAGCTTTCTTT.

This chain links TRBV7-9 with TRBJ2-4, with 8 bases that match TRBD2. This CDR3 comprises 11 residues. Germline lookup yields CDR1 SEHNR and CDR2 FQNEAQ (reference sequence). V dropped 8 bases and J dropped 8; count of bases not matched to a gene: 2. The CDR3 DNA follows: TGTGCCAGCCAGGGACTAGACATTCAGTACTTC. It yields the protein CASQGLDIQYF.

The rearrangement uses TRBV29-1 and TRBJ1-3; no clear D gene. Germline CDR1 and CDR2: SQVTM and ANQGSEA. This CDR3 is 14 amino acids long. Trimming removed 6 bases from V and 0 bases from J, with 12 bases in between. CDR3 in amino acids: CSVLQSSSGNTIYF. The CDR3 DNA sequence: TGCAGCGTATTACAGTCGAGCTCTGGAAACACCATATATTTT.

This clone showed up just once. The V and J genes are TRBV2 and TRBJ2-1; D not certain. The CDR3 is 11 residues long. Germline V gives CDR1 SNHLY, CDR2 FYNNEI. V lost 2 bases and J lost 11, with 7 bases in between. The CDR3 spells CASSEQAQQFF. The CDR3 region has the DNA TGTGCCAGCAGTGAACAGGCTCAGCAGTTCTTC.

The chain has TRBV5-6 and TRBJ2-2; TRBD2 aligns across 14 bases. Germline CDR1 and CDR2: SGHDT and YYEEEE. V lost 5 bases, J lost 6 bases, and 0 bases stayed unmatched. The CDR3 loop spans 14 amino acids. The CDR3 DNA follows: TGTGCCAGCAGGGGACTAGCGGGAGCCGGGGAGCTGTTTTTT. It codes for CASRGLAGAGELFF.

V is TRBV29-1 and J is TRBJ1-2, with TRBD1 matching 7 bases. Germline CDR1 is SQVTM and CDR2 is ANQGSEA. The length of the CDR3 is 15 residues. CDR3 sequence (DNA): TGCAGTGTACGAGGCCGGGACAGCCTCCCTGGTGGCTACACCTTC. Translating gives CSVRGRDSLPGGYTF. The full variable domain, rest sourced from reference TRBV29-1 and TRBJ1-2, is SAVISQKPSRDICQRGTSLTIQCQVDSQVTMMFWYRQQPGQSLTLIATANQGSEATYESGFVIDKFPISRPNLTFSTLTVSNMSPEDSSIYLCSVRGRDSLPGGYTFGSGTRLTVV.

The chain has TRBV29-1 and TRBJ1-1; TRBD1 aligns across 10 bases. This CDR3 is built from 13 residues. V trimming: 6 bases; J trimming: 1 base; junction bases outside the gene matches: 2. CDR1 SQVTM and CDR2 ANQGSEA come from the germline V gene. Written as DNA, the CDR3 is TGCAGCGTCTGGGACAGGGGGAACACTGAAGCTTTCTTT. Translating it yields CSVWDRGNTEAFF.

V usage is TRBV10-2 and J usage is TRBJ2-3; 7 bases are a match to TRBD1. V lost 6 bases and J lost 1; bases outside the gene matches: 7. Looked up from germline, CDR1 is WSHSY and CDR2 is SAAADI. This CDR3 is 15 amino acids long. The CDR3 region has the DNA TGCGCCAGCAGACAATTCACAGGGGGCACAGATACGCAGTATTTT. Residues: CASRQFTGGTDTQYF.

The J gene is TRBJ2-6, the V gene TRBV30; D not resolved. With 5 bases removed from V and 0 bases from J, the gap between germline ends came to 14 bases. CDR1 is GTSNPN, CDR2 SVGIG, per germline (reference sequence). This CDR3 comprises 16 residues. The CDR3 is CAWSSPVFSGANVLTF. CDR3 nucleotides: TGTGCCTGGTCTTCGCCGGTGTTCTCTGGGGCCAACGTCCTGACTTTC. The complete variable domain, with remaining parts taken from reference TRBV30 and TRBJ2-6, reads SQTIHQWPATLVQPVGSPLSLECTVEGTSNPNLYWYRQAAGRGLQLLFYSVGIGQISSEVPQNLSASRPQDRQFILSSKKLLLSDSGFYLCAWSSPVFSGANVLTFGAGSRLTVL.

This clone was counted at least ten times. V and J are TRBV4-1 and TRBJ2-1; a weak D match, TRBD2 (5 bases). CDR1 MGHRA and CDR2 YSYEKL come from the germline V gene. V shed 3 bases and J shed 4 bases, with 13 bases lying between them. The CDR3 runs to 15 residues. The CDR3 loop reads CASSHLRTRYNEQFF. The CDR3 DNA reads as TGCGCCAGCAGCCATCTTCGGACTCGTTACAATGAGCAGTTCTTC.

This chain's CDR3 is CASSNGQTWNEKLFF. The DNA for the CDR3 is TGTGCCAGCAGCAACGGACAGACATGGAATGAAAAACTGTTTTTT. The chain recombines TRBV5-4 with TRBJ1-4, with D maybe TRBD1 (6 bases). Trimming pared 4 bases from V and 5 bases from J, leaving 15 bases between. Germline CDR1 reads SGHNT; CDR2 reads YYREEE (reference sequence). The CDR3 runs to 15 residues. Drawing the rest from reference TRBV5-4 and TRBJ1-4, the complete variable domain is ETGVTQSPTHLIKTRGQQVTLRCSSQSGHNTVSWYQQALGQGPQFIFQYYREEENGRGNFPPRFSGLQFPNYSSELNVNALELDDSALYLCASSNGQTWNEKLFFGSGTQLSVL.

Comment on this clone: Other DNA sequences in this specimen translate into the identical CDR3. The chain has TRBV5-1 and TRBJ1-1; D not certain. Trimming left V 0 bases short and J 0 bases short, with 6 bases between. In germline, CDR1 is SGHRS, CDR2 YFSETQ. This CDR3 is 14 amino acids long. As DNA, the CDR3 is TGCGCCAGCAGCTTGGGGCAGATGAACACTGAAGCTTTCTTT. Its translation: CASSLGQMNTEAFF.

The CDR3 DNA reads TGTGCCAGCAGCTTATGGGCAAACACAGGGGGCGCGAAGACTTTCTTT. It codes for CASSLWANTGGAKTFF. This chain links TRBV13 with TRBJ1-1; 9 bases map to TRBD1. The ends lost 2 bases at V and 12 bases at J; junction bases unmatched: 16. The CDR3 loop spans 16 amino acids. Germline V gives CDR1 PRHDT, CDR2 FYEKMQ (reference sequence). Variable domain in full (rest from reference TRBV13 and TRBJ1-1): AAGVIQSPRHLIKEKRETATLKCYPIPRHDTVYWYQQGPGQDPQFLISFYEKMQSDKGSIPDRFSAQQFSDYHSELNMSSLELGDSALYFCASSLWANTGGAKTFFGQGTRLTVV.

V usage is TRBV11-2 and J usage is TRBJ2-1; D remains ambiguous. The germline V and J ends were trimmed by 5 bases and 4 bases, with 18 bases remaining between them. This CDR3 contains 16 residues. Germline CDR1 is SGHAT and CDR2 is FQNNGV. In DNA form, the CDR3 reads TGTGCCAGCAGCGAACAATTAACCCAGTCATACAATGAGCAGTTCTTC. Translated: CASSEQLTQSYNEQFF.

This rearrangement joins TRBV6-1 to TRBJ2-7, with 9 bases matching TRBD1. Germline V lookup: CDR1 MNHNS, CDR2 SASEGT. V trimming: 8 bases; J trimming: 7 bases; junction bases outside the gene matches: 12. The CDR3 consists of 14 residues. CDR3 residues: CASEGVQGAGEQYF. CDR3 sequence (DNA): TGTGCCAGCGAAGGGGTACAGGGGGCGGGAGAGCAGTACTTC.

The rearrangement links TRBV7-8 to TRBJ2-7; 10 bases match TRBD1. Germline V gene sequence: CDR1 SGHVS, CDR2 FQNEAQ. V dropped 0 bases and J dropped 3; count of bases not matched to a gene: 2. This CDR3 is built from 15 residues. CDR3: CASSLAGTGDYEQYF. CDR3 sequence (DNA): TGTGCCAGCAGCTTAGCAGGGACAGGGGACTACGAGCAGTACTTC.